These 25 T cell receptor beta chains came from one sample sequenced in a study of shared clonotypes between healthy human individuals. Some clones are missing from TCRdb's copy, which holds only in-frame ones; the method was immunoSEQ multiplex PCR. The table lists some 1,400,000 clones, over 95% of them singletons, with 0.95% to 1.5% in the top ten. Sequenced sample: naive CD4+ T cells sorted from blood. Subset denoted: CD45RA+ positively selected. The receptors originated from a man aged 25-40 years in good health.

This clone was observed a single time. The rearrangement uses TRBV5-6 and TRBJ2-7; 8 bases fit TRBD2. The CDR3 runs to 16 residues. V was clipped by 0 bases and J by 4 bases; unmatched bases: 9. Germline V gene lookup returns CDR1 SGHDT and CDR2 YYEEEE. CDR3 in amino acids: CASSLVAGTWEYEQYF. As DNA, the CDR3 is TGTGCCAGCAGCTTGGTAGCGGGGACTTGGGAATACGAGCAGTACTTC.

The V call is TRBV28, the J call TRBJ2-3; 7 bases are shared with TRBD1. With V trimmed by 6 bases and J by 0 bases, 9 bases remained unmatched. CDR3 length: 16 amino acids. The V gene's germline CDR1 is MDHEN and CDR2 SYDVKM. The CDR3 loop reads CASSRGDSASTDTQYF. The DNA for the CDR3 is TGTGCCAGCAGCCGAGGGGACAGTGCTAGCACAGATACGCAGTATTTT.

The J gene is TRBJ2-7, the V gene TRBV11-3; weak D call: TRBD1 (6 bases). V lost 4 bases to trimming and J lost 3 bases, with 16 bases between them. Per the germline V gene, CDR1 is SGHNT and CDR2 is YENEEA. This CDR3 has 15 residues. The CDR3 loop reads CASSSGGQQNYEQYF. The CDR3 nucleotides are TGTGCCAGCAGCTCAGGCGGACAGCAAAACTACGAGCAGTACTTC.

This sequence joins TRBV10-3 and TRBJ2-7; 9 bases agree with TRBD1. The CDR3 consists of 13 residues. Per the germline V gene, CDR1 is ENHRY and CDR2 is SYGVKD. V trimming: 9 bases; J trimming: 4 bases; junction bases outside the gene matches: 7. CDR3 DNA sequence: TGTGCCATAAGAAGGGACAGGGAGTACGAGCAGTACTTC. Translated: CAIRRDREYEQYF.

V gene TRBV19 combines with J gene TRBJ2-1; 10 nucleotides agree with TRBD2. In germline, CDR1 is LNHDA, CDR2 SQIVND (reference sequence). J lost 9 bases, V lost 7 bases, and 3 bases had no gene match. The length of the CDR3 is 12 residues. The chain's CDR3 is CASKREGPEQFF. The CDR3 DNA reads TGTGCCAGTAAGCGGGAGGGCCCTGAGCAGTTCTTC.

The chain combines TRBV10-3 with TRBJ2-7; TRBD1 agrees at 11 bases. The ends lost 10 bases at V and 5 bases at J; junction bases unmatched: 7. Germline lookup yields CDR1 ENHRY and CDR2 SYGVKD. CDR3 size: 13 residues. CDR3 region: CASWGQGGHEQYF. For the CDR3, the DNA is TGTGCCAGCTGGGGACAGGGGGGCCACGAGCAGTACTTC.

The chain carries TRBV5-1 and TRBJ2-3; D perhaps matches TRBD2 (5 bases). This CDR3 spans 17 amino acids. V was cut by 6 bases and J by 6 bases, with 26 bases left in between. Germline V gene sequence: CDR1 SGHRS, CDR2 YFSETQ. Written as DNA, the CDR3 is TGCGCCAGCACCAAAGGGCGGGCGATCGCATCCCTGGATACGCAGTATTTT. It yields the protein CASTKGRAIASLDTQYF.

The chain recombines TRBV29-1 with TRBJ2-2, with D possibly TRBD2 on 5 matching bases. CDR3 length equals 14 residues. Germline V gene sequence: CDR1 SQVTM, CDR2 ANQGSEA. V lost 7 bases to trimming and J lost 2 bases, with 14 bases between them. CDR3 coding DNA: TGCAGCGCCCGAGGGTTGCGAAACACCGGGGAGCTGTTTTTT. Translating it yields CSARGLRNTGELFF.

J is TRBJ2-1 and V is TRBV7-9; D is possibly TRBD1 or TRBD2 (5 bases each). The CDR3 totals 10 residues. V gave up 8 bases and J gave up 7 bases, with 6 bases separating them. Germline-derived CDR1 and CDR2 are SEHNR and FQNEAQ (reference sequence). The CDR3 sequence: CASGGNEQFF. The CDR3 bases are TGTGCCAGCGGGGGTAATGAGCAGTTCTTC.

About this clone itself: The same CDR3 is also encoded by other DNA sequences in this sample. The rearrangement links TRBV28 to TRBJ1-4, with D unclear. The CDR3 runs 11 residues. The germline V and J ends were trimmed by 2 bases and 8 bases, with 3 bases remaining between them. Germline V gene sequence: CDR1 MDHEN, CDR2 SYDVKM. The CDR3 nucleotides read TGTGCCAGCAGTTTAGGGGAAAAACTGTTTTTT. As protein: CASSLGEKLFF. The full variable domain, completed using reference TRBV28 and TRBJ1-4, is DVKVTQSSRYLVKRTGEKVFLECVQDMDHENMFWYRQDPGLGLRLIYFSYDVKMKEKGDIPEGYSVSREKKERFSLILESASTNQTSMYLCASSLGEKLFFGSGTQLSVL.

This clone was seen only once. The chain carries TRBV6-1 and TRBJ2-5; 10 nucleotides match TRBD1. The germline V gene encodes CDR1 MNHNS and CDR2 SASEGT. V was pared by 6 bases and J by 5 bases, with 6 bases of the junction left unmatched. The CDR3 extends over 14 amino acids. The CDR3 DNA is TGTGCCAGCAGGGGGACAGGGGCCTTGGAGACCCAGTACTTC. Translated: CASRGTGALETQYF.

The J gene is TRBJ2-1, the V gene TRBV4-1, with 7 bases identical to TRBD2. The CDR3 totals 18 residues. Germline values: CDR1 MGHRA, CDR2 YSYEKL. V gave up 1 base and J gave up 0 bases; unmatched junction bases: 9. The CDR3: CASSQGISGTRSYNEQFF. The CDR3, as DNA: TGCGCCAGCAGCCAAGGTATCAGCGGGACCCGCTCCTACAATGAGCAGTTCTTC.

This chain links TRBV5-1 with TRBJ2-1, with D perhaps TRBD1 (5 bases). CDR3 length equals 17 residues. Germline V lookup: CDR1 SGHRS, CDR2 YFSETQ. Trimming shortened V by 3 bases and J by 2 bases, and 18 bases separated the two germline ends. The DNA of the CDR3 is TGCGCCAGCAGCTCCCCCCTATTGACAGCAACCTACAATGAGCAGTTCTTC. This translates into CASSSPLLTATYNEQFF.

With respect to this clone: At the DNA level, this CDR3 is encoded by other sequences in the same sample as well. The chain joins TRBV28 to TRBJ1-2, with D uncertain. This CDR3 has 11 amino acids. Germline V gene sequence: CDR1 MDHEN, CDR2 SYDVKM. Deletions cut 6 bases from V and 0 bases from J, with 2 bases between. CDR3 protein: CASSPNYGYTF. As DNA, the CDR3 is TGTGCCAGCAGCCCTAACTATGGCTACACCTTC.

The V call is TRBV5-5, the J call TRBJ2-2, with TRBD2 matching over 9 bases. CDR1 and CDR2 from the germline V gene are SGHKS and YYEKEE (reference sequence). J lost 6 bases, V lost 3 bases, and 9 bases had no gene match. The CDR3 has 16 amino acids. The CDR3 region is CASSSLAGQFSGELFF. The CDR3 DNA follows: TGTGCCAGCAGCTCCCTAGCGGGGCAATTCTCCGGGGAGCTGTTTTTT.

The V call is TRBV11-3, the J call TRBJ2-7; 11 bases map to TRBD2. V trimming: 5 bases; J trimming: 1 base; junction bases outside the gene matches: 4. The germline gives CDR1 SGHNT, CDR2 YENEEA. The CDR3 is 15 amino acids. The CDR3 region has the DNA TGTGCCAGCAGCGTTGGGACTAGCGGTTCCTACGAGCAGTACTTC. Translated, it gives CASSVGTSGSYEQYF.

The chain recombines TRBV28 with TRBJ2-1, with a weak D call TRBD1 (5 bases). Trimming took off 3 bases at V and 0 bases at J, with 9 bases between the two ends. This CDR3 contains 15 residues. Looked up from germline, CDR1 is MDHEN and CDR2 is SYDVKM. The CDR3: CASSFRASSYNEQFF. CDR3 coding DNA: TGTGCCAGCAGTTTCAGGGCGAGCTCCTACAATGAGCAGTTCTTC. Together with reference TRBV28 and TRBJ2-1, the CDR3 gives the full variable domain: DVKVTQSSRYLVKRTGEKVFLECVQDMDHENMFWYRQDPGLGLRLIYFSYDVKMKEKGDIPEGYSVSREKKERFSLILESASTNQTSMYLCASSFRASSYNEQFFGPGTRLTVL.

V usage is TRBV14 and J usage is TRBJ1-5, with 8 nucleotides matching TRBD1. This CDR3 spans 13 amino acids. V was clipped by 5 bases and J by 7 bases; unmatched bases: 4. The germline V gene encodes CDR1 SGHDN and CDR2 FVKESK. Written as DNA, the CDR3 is TGTGCCAGCAGCTTTGACAGGGGCCAGCCCCAGCATTTT. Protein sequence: CASSFDRGQPQHF.

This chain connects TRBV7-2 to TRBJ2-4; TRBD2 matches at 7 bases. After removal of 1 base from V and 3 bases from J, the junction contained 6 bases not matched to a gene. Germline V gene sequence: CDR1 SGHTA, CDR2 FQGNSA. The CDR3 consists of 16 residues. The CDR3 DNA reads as TGTGCCAGCAGCTTAGTAACCGGGACTAACAAAAACATTCAGTACTTC. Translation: CASSLVTGTNKNIQYF.

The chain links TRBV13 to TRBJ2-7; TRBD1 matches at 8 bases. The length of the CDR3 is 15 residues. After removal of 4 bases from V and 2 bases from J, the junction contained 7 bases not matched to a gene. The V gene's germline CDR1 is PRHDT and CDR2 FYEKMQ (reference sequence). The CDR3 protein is CASSSRTGWPYEQYF. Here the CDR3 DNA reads TGTGCCAGCAGCTCCCGGACAGGGTGGCCCTACGAGCAGTACTTC. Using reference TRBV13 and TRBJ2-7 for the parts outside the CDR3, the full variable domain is AAGVIQSPRHLIKEKRETATLKCYPIPRHDTVYWYQQGPGQDPQFLISFYEKMQSDKGSIPDRFSAQQFSDYHSELNMSSLELGDSALYFCASSSRTGWPYEQYFGPGTRLTVT.

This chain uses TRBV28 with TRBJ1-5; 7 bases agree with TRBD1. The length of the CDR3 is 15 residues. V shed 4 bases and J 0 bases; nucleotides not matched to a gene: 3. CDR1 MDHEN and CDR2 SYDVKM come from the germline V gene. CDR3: CASSSTGPSNQPQHF. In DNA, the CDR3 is TGTGCCAGCAGTTCGACAGGGCCTAGCAATCAGCCCCAGCATTTT.

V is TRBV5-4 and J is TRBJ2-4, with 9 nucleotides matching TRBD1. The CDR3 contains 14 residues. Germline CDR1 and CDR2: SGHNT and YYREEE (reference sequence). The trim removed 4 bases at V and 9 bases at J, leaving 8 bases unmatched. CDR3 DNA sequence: TGTGCCAGCAGCGGCGGGACAGGGTCTCGCATTCAGTACTTC. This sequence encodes CASSGGTGSRIQYF.

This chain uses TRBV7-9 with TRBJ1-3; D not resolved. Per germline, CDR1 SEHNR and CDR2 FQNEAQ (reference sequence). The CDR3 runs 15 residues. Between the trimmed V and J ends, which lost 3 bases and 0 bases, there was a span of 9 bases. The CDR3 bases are TGTGCCAGCAGCTTCCCTATTAGCTCTGGAAACACCATATATTTT. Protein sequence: CASSFPISSGNTIYF.

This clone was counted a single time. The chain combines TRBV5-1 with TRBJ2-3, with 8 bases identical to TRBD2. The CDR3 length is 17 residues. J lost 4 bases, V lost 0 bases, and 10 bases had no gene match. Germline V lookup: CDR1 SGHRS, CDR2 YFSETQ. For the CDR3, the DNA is TGCGCCAGCAGCTTGGAGTTTGCGGGAGGATCCGCAGATACGCAGTATTTT. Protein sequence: CASSLEFAGGSADTQYF.

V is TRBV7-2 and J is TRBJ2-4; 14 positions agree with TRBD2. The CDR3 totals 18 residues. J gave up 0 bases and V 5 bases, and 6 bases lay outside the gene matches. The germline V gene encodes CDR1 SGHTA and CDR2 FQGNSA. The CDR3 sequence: CASSEGLAGALAKNIQYF. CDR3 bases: TGTGCCAGCAGCGAGGGACTAGCGGGAGCTCTAGCCAAAAACATTCAGTACTTC.